This T cell receptor (beta chain) was captured in a study of T-cell reconstitution after alpha-beta-depleted transplantation in children. Study findings and constraints: Expanded clones from the graft, numbering several hundred, reportedly supplied alpha-beta T cells about two months after transplant. One year post-transplant, T-cell counts and diversity were largely derived from T cells produced anew. Recipient T cells and thymic progenitors that survived gave rise to the high TCRbeta diversity observed at day 60 in some patients.

With regard to this clonotype: Its antigen is unknown.

Unique molecular identifiers were built into the TCRbeta library. TCRdb passed the PCR reads through MiXCR, listing each CDR3 protein once. The table records 600,000 to 800,000 distinct CDR3 sequences, under 15% of them present only once. Trimming removed 0 bases from V and 5 bases from J; junction bases left unmatched: 9. The V gene's germline CDR1 is SGHRS and CDR2 YFSETQ. The CDR3 is 17 residues long. The chain links TRBV5-1 to TRBJ2-1, with TRBD2 matching 9 bases. Sequencing was performed on PBMCs, taken before TCRalphabeta/CD19-depleted stem cell transplant. This TCR was sampled from a girl aged 2-15 years with congenital amegakaryocytic thrombocytopenia, due to receive a stem cell transplant. CDR3 coding DNA: TGCGCCAGCAGCTTGGCGGGCTCGCGGGAGGGCCACAATGAGCAGTTCTTC. Its translation: CASSLAGSREGHNEQFF.